The count of the clone carrying this TCR beta chain is one. Produced via immunoSEQ multiplex PCR; TCRdb's table is partial and in-frame only. The data hold tens of thousands of clones, with around 84% observed a single time. These data come from a study of PD-L1 blockade in urothelial cancer. Study-wide background: Analysis of the blood was performed 3 weeks (second dose) and 6 weeks after treatment start.

Trimming left V 2 bases short and J 7 bases short, with 15 bases between. The CDR3 is made up of 15 amino acids. The germline V gene encodes CDR1 SNHLY and CDR2 FYNNEI. Time point reported: pretreatment peripheral blood. J is TRBJ2-1 and V is TRBV2, with D perhaps matching TRBD1 (7 bases). Sequenced material: PBMCs, taken around atezolizumab (anti-PD-L1) treatment. This receptor was taken from a man in his 60s with urothelial cancer. CDR3 protein: CASSETNPGGNEQFF. CDR3 in DNA: TGTGCCAGCAGTGAAACCAACCCAGGGGGGAATGAGCAGTTCTTC.